The 14 T cell receptor beta chains below all came from one sample that was sequenced in a study of regulatory T cells in long-lasting Graves disease. The time point denotes: persistent/refractory GD, antithyroid drugs over 5 years with positive TRAb. There was RNA extracted from PBMCs, and the TCR library was made from it. To make TCR beta libraries, researchers used iRepertoire HTBI primers and Arm-PCR of CDR3 regions. MiXCR was run by TCRdb on the multiplex PCR reads, yielding one entry per CDR3 protein. This sample carries 350,000 to 500,000 distinct CDR3 sequences, 21% of them seen once, and the ten largest clones take 13% to 15%. Source: peripheral blood mononuclear cells (PBMCs), taken when the disease was refractory, from a patient treated with antithyroid drugs. The receptor set was obtained from a female donor with Graves disease.

Many counts were recorded for this clonotype. The chain uses TRBV7-7 and TRBJ2-2; TRBD1 is a possible D gene (6 bases). V was pared by 6 bases and J by 1 base, with 9 bases between. Germline CDR1 reads SSHAT; CDR2 reads FNYEAQ (reference sequence). The length of the CDR3 is 14 residues. CDR3 loop: CASSPQGNTGELFF. CDR3 nucleotide sequence: TGTGCCAGCAGTCCACAGGGGAACACCGGGGAGCTGTTTTTT.

This clonotype has a count of ten or more. J is TRBJ1-5 and V is TRBV6-5; 7 nucleotides align to TRBD1. Trimming at V came to 2 bases and at J to 0 bases, leaving 10 bases not matched to a gene. Germline-derived CDR1 and CDR2 are MNHEY and SVGAGI. The CDR3 has 18 residues. Written as DNA, the CDR3 is TGTGCCAGCAGTTACCCGTTACAGGGGCGGAATAGCAATCAGCCCCAGCATTTT. Its translation is CASSYPLQGRNSNQPQHF.

This clonotype was observed a handful of times. The rearrangement uses TRBV20-1 and TRBJ2-7, with D tentatively TRBD1 or TRBD2 (5 bases each). V shed 4 bases and J shed 2 bases, with 15 bases lying between them. The germline V gene encodes CDR1 DFQATT and CDR2 SNEGSKA (reference sequence). CDR3 length: 14 residues. The CDR3 loop reads CSAISGTATYEQYF. CDR3 DNA sequence: TGCAGTGCTATCTCCGGGACGGCAACCTACGAGCAGTACTTC.

The chain joins TRBV28 to TRBJ1-3, with 9 bases aligning to TRBD1. Losses at the gene ends were 5 bases for V and 4 bases for J; bases not matched to a gene: 6. This CDR3 has 15 amino acids. The germline gives CDR1 MDHEN, CDR2 SYDVKM. CDR3: CASSIPGTGGNTIYF. For the CDR3, the DNA is TGTGCCAGCAGTATCCCCGGGACAGGGGGAAACACCATATATTTT.

The V gene is TRBV5-1, the J gene TRBJ2-7; D gene unclear. The CDR3 totals 15 residues. Trimming removed 0 bases at V and 0 bases at J, with 10 bases between. Germline V gene sequence: CDR1 SGHRS, CDR2 YFSETQ. The CDR3 sequence is CASSLDGPSSYEQYF. The CDR3 nucleotides are TGCGCCAGCAGCTTGGATGGCCCCTCCTCCTACGAGCAGTACTTC.

This clonotype has ten or more counts. V and J are TRBV28 and TRBJ2-7, with 10 nucleotides matching TRBD2. Germline CDR1 reads MDHEN; CDR2 reads SYDVKM. The CDR3 totals 15 residues. Losses at the gene ends were 4 bases for V and 1 base for J; bases not matched to a gene: 4. The CDR3 nucleotides are TGTGCCAGCAGTTCTCCTAGCGGGAGATCCTACGAGCAGTACTTC. The encoded protein is CASSSPSGRSYEQYF.

This clonotype has ten or more counts. The chain employs TRBV6-2 or TRBV6-3 and TRBJ2-5; D is possibly TRBD1 (5 bases). Germline CDR1 MNHEY, CDR2 SVGEGT. The length of the CDR3 is 14 residues. V was shortened by 2 bases and J by 5 bases, with 12 bases between the two germline ends. CDR3 protein: CASSYNPGWETQYF. CDR3 bases: TGTGCCAGCAGTTACAACCCAGGGTGGGAGACCCAGTACTTC.

This clonotype was recorded a few times. The rearrangement joins TRBV2 to TRBJ1-2, with TRBD1 matching over 8 bases. V shed 5 bases and J 5 bases; nucleotides not matched to a gene: 10. The V gene's germline CDR1 is SNHLY and CDR2 FYNNEI. CDR3 length: 15 residues. DNA of the CDR3: TGTGCCAGCAGTATCCGGACAGGGCGGGAGTATGGCTACACCTTC. Its translation is CASSIRTGREYGYTF.

This clonotype was seen many times. The V gene is TRBV2, the J gene TRBJ2-7; tentative D call: TRBD1 (6 bases). V was trimmed by 6 bases and J by 2 bases, leaving 11 bases between them. Germline CDR1 SNHLY, CDR2 FYNNEI. This CDR3 contains 13 residues. As DNA, the CDR3 is TGTGCCAGCAGCGACAGGTCCCCCTACGAGCAGTACTTC. The encoded protein is CASSDRSPYEQYF.

This clonotype showed up many times. The J gene is TRBJ2-7, the V gene TRBV2, with TRBD2 matching over 10 bases. CDR1 and CDR2 from the germline V gene are SNHLY and FYNNEI. The junction had 7 bases not matched to a gene; V was cut back by 7 bases and J by 4 bases. CDR3 size: 14 residues. CDR3 amino acids: CASTPTSGPYEQYF. The CDR3 DNA sequence: TGTGCCAGCACCCCGACTAGCGGGCCGTACGAGCAGTACTTC.

The chain joins TRBV27 to TRBJ2-1; a weak D match, TRBD1 (5 bases). Germline lookup yields CDR1 MNHEY and CDR2 SMNVEV (reference sequence). The V end lost 7 bases, the J end lost 7 bases, and 14 bases lay between the germline ends. This CDR3 contains 13 residues. CDR3 nucleotides: TGTGCCAGCAAGGGGCAGGGTGGGAATGAGCAGTTCTTC. It is translated as CASKGQGGNEQFF.

The rearrangement joins TRBV11-2 to TRBJ2-1; TRBD1 matches at 8 bases. The V gene end was trimmed by 6 bases and the J gene end by 6 bases; junction bases not matched to a gene: 7. CDR1 is SGHAT, CDR2 FQNNGV, per germline. CDR3 length: 14 residues. CDR3 in amino acids: CASRRGTGGNEQFF. In DNA form, the CDR3 reads TGTGCCAGCAGAAGAGGAACAGGGGGCAATGAGCAGTTCTTC.

The CDR3 region has the DNA TGTGCCAGCCCGAACGAAGGTACTGAAGCTTTCTTT. It yields the protein CASPNEGTEAFF. This sequence joins TRBV6-1 and TRBJ1-1; no clear D. Germline CDR1 reads MNHNS; CDR2 reads SASEGT. Between the trimmed V and J ends, which lost 8 bases and 5 bases, there was a span of 12 bases. The CDR3 is 12 residues long.

The sample holds many counts of this clonotype. The chain couples TRBV28 to TRBJ1-2, with a possible D match to TRBD1 (5 bases). The CDR3 has 21 amino acids. V was trimmed by 6 bases and J by 0 bases, leaving 32 bases between them. Germline V CDR1 and CDR2: MDHEN, SYDVKM. CDR3 nucleotides: TGTGCCAGCAGCCGCTTTGCCCCCCTTAAAAGTGGGGCGCCTACTAACTATGGCTACACCTTC. This codes for CASSRFAPLKSGAPTNYGYTF.